This is a list of T cell receptor beta chains from one sample in a study of identical twins. TCRdb processed the 5' RACE reads anew with MiXCR; each CDR3 protein has one entry. The data hold hundreds of thousands of distinct CDR3 sequences, with 20% to 25% observed a single time. The data were also submitted as part of a second study, on yellow fever vaccine responses in identical twins.

The sample consisted of CD4+ T cells sorted from blood. These receptors all stem from a young woman in good health. CDR3s leave out the opening cysteine and the closing phenylalanine or tryptophan. A D gene is named only where the DNA matches it firmly.

>TRBV6-5|13|-
ASSYSSGGKETQY
>TRBV28|13|-
ASSPGAVQSGEQF
>TRBV11-2|13|TRBD1
ASSFRTGDYETQY
>TRBV20-1|13|TRBD2
SASLAGFSADTQY
>TRBV7-9|12|-
ASSLDGTNQPQH
>TRBV2|12|TRBD2
ASDAGRGGHEQF
>TRBV9|11|-
ASSLSGVDTQY
>TRBV18|12|TRBD2
ASSPGVAGVTQF
>TRBV7-9|13|-
ASSLNTANTGELF
>TRBV12-3/TRBV12-4|14|TRBD2
ASSSTGTSGYNEQF
>TRBV9|13|-
ASSVAGGRSDTQY
>TRBV10-3|12|-
AISETGSTDTQY
>TRBV5-1|11|-
ASSLYQHYGYT
>TRBV11-1|17|TRBD2
ASSFMRLAGASSYNEQF
>TRBV12-3/TRBV12-4|11|TRBD2
ASTGTRGETQY
>TRBV7-9|13|TRBD1
ASSHQGAGTGELF
>TRBV7-9|13|-
ASSHGQLARNEQF
>TRBV12-3/TRBV12-4|14|TRBD1
ASSSDVVRGNQPQH
>TRBV11-2|15|TRBD2
ASSHGMRGGQADTQY
>TRBV6-5|11|-
ASSSDPVTEAF